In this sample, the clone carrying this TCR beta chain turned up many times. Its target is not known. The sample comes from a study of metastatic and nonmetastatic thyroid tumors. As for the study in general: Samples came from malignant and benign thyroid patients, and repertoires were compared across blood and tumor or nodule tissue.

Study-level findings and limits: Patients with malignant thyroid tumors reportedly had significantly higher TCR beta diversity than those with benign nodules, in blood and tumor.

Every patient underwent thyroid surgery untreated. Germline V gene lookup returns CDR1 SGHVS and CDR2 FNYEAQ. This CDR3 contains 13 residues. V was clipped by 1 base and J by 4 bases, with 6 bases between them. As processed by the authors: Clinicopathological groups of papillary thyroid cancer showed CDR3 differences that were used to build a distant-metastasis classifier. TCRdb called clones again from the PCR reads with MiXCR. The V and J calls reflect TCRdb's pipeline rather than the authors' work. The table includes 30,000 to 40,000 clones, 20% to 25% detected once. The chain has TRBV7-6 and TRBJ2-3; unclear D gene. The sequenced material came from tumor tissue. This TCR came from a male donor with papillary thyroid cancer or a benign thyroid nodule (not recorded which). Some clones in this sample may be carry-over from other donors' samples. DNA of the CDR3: TGTGCCAGCAGCTTAGTCCAGGCAGATACGCAGTATTTT. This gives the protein CASSLVQADTQYF.